This paragraph covers one T cell receptor (beta chain) sequence. Its target is unknown. The data originate from a study of shared clonotypes between healthy human individuals. Study results and caveats: Sorted-subset sequencing, rarefaction showed, was incomplete despite large depth.

Naive-designated CD8 cells lacked CD45RO, were positively enriched for CCR7, and omitted terminally differentiated effector memory CD45RA+ cells. The CDR3 has 17 amino acids. Germline V lookup: CDR1 MGHRA, CDR2 YSYEKL. Trimming removed 4 bases from V and 8 bases from J, with 23 bases in between. Here immunoSEQ multiplex PCR was the method, and the copy in TCRdb shows in-frame clones only, minus some. The sample lists about 580,000 clones, 98% occurring once. The chain recombines TRBV4-1 with TRBJ1-4, with a possible D match to TRBD1 (5 bases). This receptor was taken from a man aged 25 to 40 in good health. The sample comprised naive CD8+ T cells sorted from blood. The CDR3 sequence is CASSPDPGGLLKEKLFF. The CDR3 DNA reads as TGCGCCAGCAGCCCCGACCCCGGGGGTCTCCTAAAAGAAAAACTGTTTTTT.